This T cell receptor (beta chain) was captured in a study of blood T cells in healthy people across ages. Alongside a J-beta primer mix, a sample-barcoded 5' primer served in a second PCR lasting roughly 6 to 11 cycles. TCRdb processed the 5' RACE reads anew with MiXCR; each CDR3 protein has one entry. Of roughly 1.4 million distinct CDR3 sequences in the sample, 45% to 70% are singletons; the top ten hold roughly 7%. Study outcomes and limitations: TCR beta diversity per million T cells fell roughly linearly with age.

In each sample, at least 7 million PBMCs were isolated. As for this clonotype: The target antigen is unknown.

CDR3 length equals 13 residues. V was shortened by 6 bases and J by 2 bases, with 11 bases between the two germline ends. The chain uses TRBV12-3 or TRBV12-4 and TRBJ2-7, with a tentative D call TRBD1 (6 bases). The sample taken for sequencing was blood. The receptor's source is a man between 18 and 29 years old in good health. CDR3 coding DNA: TGTGCCAGCAGCAGGACAGAAGCCTACGAGCAGTACTTC. Translation gives CASSRTEAYEQYF.